Listed below are T cell receptor beta chains from one sample, sequenced in a study of OX40 agonist ivuxolimab in advanced cancers. TCRdb keeps only in-frame clones here, not all; method: immunoSEQ multiplex PCR. The table includes approximately 83,000 clones, roughly 80% detected once. This specimen was CD4+ or CD8+ T cells sorted from blood, taken in a trial of the OX40 agonist ivuxolimab. The origin of the receptors is an adult with an advanced solid tumor such as melanoma, head and neck, liver or kidney cancer. Each CDR3 is given with its conserved first and last residue. Fields, in order: V gene, clone size, J gene, D gene, CDR3 DNA, CDR3 protein. The D gene is left open where the match is weak. The size entry is marked missing in some rows and otherwise reads once, few, many or a size class.

v_call: TRBV5-6; clone_size: NA; j_call: TRBJ2-3; d_call: NA; cdr3_nt: TGTGCCAGCAGACGACAGATATGGACAGATACGCAGTATTTT; cdr3_aa: CASRRQIWTDTQYF
v_call: TRBV7-6; clone_size: NA; j_call: TRBJ2-7; d_call: TRBD2; cdr3_nt: TGTGCCAGCAGCTTAGGGACTAGCGGATCCTACGAGCAGTACTTC; cdr3_aa: CASSLGTSGSYEQYF
v_call: TRBV7-3; clone_size: NA; j_call: TRBJ2-5; d_call: NA; cdr3_nt: TGTGCCAGCAGCCCCGATCGAACGACGGGAGAGCAGTACTTC; cdr3_aa: CASSPDRTTGEQYF
v_call: TRBV6-1; clone_size: NA; j_call: TRBJ1-2; d_call: NA; cdr3_nt: TGTGCCAGCAGGCCGTCGGACAGCACCTACTATGGCTACACCTTC; cdr3_aa: CASRPSDSTYYGYTF
v_call: TRBV25-1; clone_size: NA; j_call: TRBJ2-1; d_call: TRBD1; cdr3_nt: TGTGCCAGCAGTGAATCAGGGACAGGGAAGGACAATGAGCAGTTCTTC; cdr3_aa: CASSESGTGKDNEQFF
v_call: TRBV7-2; clone_size: few; j_call: TRBJ1-1; d_call: NA; cdr3_nt: TGTGCCAGCAGCTTAGATCTGGGACGGGGTGAAGCTTTCTTT; cdr3_aa: CASSLDLGRGEAFF
v_call: TRBV5-5; clone_size: once; j_call: TRBJ2-5; d_call: NA; cdr3_nt: TGTGCCAGCAGCTTGGGGGTGGAGACCCAGTACTTC; cdr3_aa: CASSLGVETQYF
v_call: TRBV5-1; clone_size: NA; j_call: TRBJ1-1; d_call: NA; cdr3_nt: TGCGCCAGCTCGATAGGGGGCACTGAAGCTTTCTTT; cdr3_aa: CASSIGGTEAFF
v_call: TRBV4-3; clone_size: NA; j_call: TRBJ2-3; d_call: NA; cdr3_nt: TGCGCCAGCAGTTTAAAGATCGGGGTGGACACAGATACGCAGTATTTT; cdr3_aa: CASSLKIGVDTDTQYF
v_call: TRBV30; clone_size: once; j_call: TRBJ2-5; d_call: NA; cdr3_nt: TGTGCCTGGAGCTCAGACAGGGAGACCCAGTACTTC; cdr3_aa: CAWSSDRETQYF
v_call: TRBV6-5; clone_size: NA; j_call: TRBJ2-5; d_call: NA; cdr3_nt: TGTGCCAGCAGTTACAGACAGAAAGAGACCCAGTACTTC; cdr3_aa: CASSYRQKETQYF
v_call: TRBV7-9; clone_size: NA; j_call: TRBJ1-2; d_call: TRBD1; cdr3_nt: TGTGCCAGCAGCCTGACAGGGGAGGATGGCTACACCTTC; cdr3_aa: CASSLTGEDGYTF
v_call: TRBV2; clone_size: NA; j_call: TRBJ1-2; d_call: NA; cdr3_nt: TGTGCCAGCAATTCAGAGGACTATGGCTACACCTTC; cdr3_aa: CASNSEDYGYTF
v_call: TRBV5-4; clone_size: once; j_call: TRBJ1-2; d_call: NA; cdr3_nt: TGTGCCAGCAGCCCCCCCCCAGGGGTACGGTATGGCTACACCTTC; cdr3_aa: CASSPPPGVRYGYTF
v_call: TRBV7-9; clone_size: NA; j_call: TRBJ1-4; d_call: TRBD1; cdr3_nt: TGTGCCAGCAGCACGGGACAGACTGCAACTAATGAAAAACTGTTTTTT; cdr3_aa: CASSTGQTATNEKLFF
v_call: TRBV27; clone_size: NA; j_call: TRBJ1-5; d_call: TRBD1; cdr3_nt: TGTGCCAGCAGCTCAGGGGGCGGTCAGCCCCAGCATTTT; cdr3_aa: CASSSGGGQPQHF
v_call: TRBV12-5; clone_size: NA; j_call: TRBJ2-5; d_call: NA; cdr3_nt: TGTGCTAGTGGAATTTTGGCCTCTCCCCGCACTTTCCAAGAGACCCAGTACTTC; cdr3_aa: CASGILASPRTFQETQYF
v_call: TRBV5-1; clone_size: NA; j_call: TRBJ1-1; d_call: NA; cdr3_nt: TGCGCCAGCAGCTTGGTCGGGGTAAGGGACACTGAAGCTTTCTTT; cdr3_aa: CASSLVGVRDTEAFF
v_call: TRBV18; clone_size: NA; j_call: TRBJ1-3; d_call: NA; cdr3_nt: TGTGCCAGCTCACCCGACCTCTCTGGAAACACCATATATTTT; cdr3_aa: CASSPDLSGNTIYF
v_call: TRBV27; clone_size: NA; j_call: TRBJ1-1; d_call: NA; cdr3_nt: TGTGCCAGCAGTCACAGACTCCCTGGGGGCACTGAAGCTTTCTTT; cdr3_aa: CASSHRLPGGTEAFF